This T cell receptor beta chain appears in the sequencing data of a study of T cell responses to AZD1222 COVID-19 vaccine (dated by TCRdb to the early 2020s). For the wider study: AZD1222 recipients given second doses at about 4 weeks or at about 12 weeks were pooled, since spike-specific TCR depth and breadth were not found to differ between the two schedules. TCR sequencing covered some 250 trial participants: approximately 200 given two doses of AZD1222 and around 26 given two doses of MenACWY control vaccine. Trial participants were enrolled into age subgroups of 18-55, 56-69 and 70-plus years, which contained around 150, 29 and 61 TCR-sequenced participants, respectively.

Beyond this particular receptor, the publication reports: No day 14 peak-response samples were available, so repertoires were characterized only after the peak T cell response. In the small 56-69-year group, the increase in depth fell short of significance, most likely because of low power. Epitopes outside the regions mutated in the B.1.351 and B.1.1.7 variants were reportedly recognized by nearly half of the unique spike-specific TCRs. Participants were mostly white British and included more females than males, and it was suggested by the authors that clonal diversity may have been underestimated. CD4 TCRs associated with the vaccine covered the entire spike protein, and the dominant responses were in regions 160-218 and 743-854. Conclusions about previously exposed vaccinees are limited because only a handful of AZD1222 recipients were SARS-CoV-2 seropositive at baseline. Spike-specific TCR breadth and depth rose significantly after two AZD1222 doses compared with day 0 and with MenACWY recipients.

The germline V gene yields MNHEY for CDR1 and SVGAGI for CDR2. Its CDR3 holds 15 amino acids, cysteine through phenylalanine. This entry keeps only the CDR3 DNA: 45 bases, framed from base 1. Here V drops 7 bases and J drops 2 bases, and the junction holds 8 bases not matched to any gene. The CDR3 regions of human TCRbeta chains were analyzed by immunosequencing. As for the authors' bioinformatics: Repertoire TCRs were checked for matches against a reference library of SARS-CoV-2-specific TCRs that had been generated using the MIRA antigen-specificity platform. Breadth was defined as the fraction of unique TCRs that were SARS-CoV-2-associated. Depth was defined as the fraction of total T cells that were SARS-CoV-2-associated. Using the MIRA data, each spike-specific TCR was assigned both to the spike region to which the TCR was reactive and to a CD4 or CD8 class. Log10-transformed breadth and depth values were compared by one-way ANOVA with Sidak's multiple comparisons tests. In its TCRdb copy, this immuneACCESS table keeps in-frame sequences only and misses some clones. Where compared with another copy, unresolved V genes explain less than half of these, and the others have no known cause. For V, J and clone size, that table is used; D and trimming come from the DNA. For this sample there are more than 95,000 clones; 89% appear just once. The top ten hold about 19% of the sample.

Read against the paper, the sample's time point label means: baseline before first vaccination. The vaccinee samples were drawn from two UK trials, COV001 and COV002, one of which was a single-blind randomized controlled phase 2/3 trial testing AZD1222 (ChAdOx1 nCoV-19) in healthy adults. Trial participant PBMC samples were collected at day 0 and day 28 after the second dose for TCRbeta chain sequencing. To note about this clone: Its specific antigen is unknown. Base qualities are not at hand, and no much larger clone is one base apart.

The TCR comes from an adult in good health. The chain uses TRBV6-5 and TRBJ2-7; the junction holds 10 bases that match TRBD1. The sample consisted of peripheral blood, taken on day 0 of AZD1222 vaccination. CDR3 reads: CASKPGQGTAYEQYF. The DNA reads as follows: TGTGCCAGCAAGCCGGGACAGGGGACTGCCTACGAGCAGTACTTC.